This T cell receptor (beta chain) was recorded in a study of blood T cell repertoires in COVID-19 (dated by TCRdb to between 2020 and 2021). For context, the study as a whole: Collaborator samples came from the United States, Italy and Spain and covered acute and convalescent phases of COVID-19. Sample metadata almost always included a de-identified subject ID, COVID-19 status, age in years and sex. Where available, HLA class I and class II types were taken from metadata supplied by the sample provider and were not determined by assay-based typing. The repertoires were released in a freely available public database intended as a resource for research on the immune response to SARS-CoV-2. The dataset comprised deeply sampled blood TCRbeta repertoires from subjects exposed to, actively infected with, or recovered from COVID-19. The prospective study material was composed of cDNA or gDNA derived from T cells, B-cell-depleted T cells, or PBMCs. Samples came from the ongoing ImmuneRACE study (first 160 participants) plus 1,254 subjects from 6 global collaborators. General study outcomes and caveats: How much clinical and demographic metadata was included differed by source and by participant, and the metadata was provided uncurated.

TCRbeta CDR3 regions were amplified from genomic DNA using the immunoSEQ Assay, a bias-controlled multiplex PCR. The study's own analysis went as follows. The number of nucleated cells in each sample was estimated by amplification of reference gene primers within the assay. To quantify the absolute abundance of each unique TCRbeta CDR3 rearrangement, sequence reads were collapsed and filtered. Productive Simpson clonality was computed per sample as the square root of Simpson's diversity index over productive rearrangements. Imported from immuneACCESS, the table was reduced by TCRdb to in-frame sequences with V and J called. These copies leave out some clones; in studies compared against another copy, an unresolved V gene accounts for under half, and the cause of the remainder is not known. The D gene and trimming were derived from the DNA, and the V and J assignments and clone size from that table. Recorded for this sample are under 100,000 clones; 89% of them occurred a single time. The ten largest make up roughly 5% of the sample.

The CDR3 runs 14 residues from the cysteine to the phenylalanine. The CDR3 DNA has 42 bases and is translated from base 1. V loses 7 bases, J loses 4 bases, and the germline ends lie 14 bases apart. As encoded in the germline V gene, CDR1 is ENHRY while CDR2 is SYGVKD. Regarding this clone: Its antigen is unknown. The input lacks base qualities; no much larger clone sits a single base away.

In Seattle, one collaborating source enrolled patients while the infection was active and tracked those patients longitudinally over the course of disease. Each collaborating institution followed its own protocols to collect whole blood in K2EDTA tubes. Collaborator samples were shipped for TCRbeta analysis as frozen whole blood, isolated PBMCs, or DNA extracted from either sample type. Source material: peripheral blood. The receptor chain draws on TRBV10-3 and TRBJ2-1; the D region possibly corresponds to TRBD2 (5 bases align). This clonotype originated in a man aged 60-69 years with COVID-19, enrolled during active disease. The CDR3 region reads CAIKEGLEYNEQFF. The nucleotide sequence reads TGTGCCATCAAAGAGGGCCTGGAATACAATGAGCAGTTCTTC.